This T cell receptor (beta chain) emerged from a study of Tregs in tolerant kidney transplant recipients. Method: immunoSEQ multiplex PCR; TCRdb's copy keeps in-frame clones and lacks some. The sample records 95,000 to 120,000 clones, around 91% being singletons. Thawed PBMCs were FACS-sorted into unstimulated CD4+CD25+CD127- regulatory T cells, CD4+CD25- non-regulatory cells, CD4 and CD8 cells. Germline V lookup: CDR1 LNHDA, CDR2 SQIVND (reference sequence). There are 15 residues in the CDR3. V was clipped by 5 bases and J by 6 bases; unmatched bases: 9. This clone was seen just once. The receptor comes from a human donor who received a combined kidney and bone marrow transplant. The source material was CD4+ T cells from blood, sampled before the transplant. This chain connects TRBV19 to TRBJ1-5; 8 bases match TRBD1. CDR3 in DNA: TGTGCCAGTAGTCCCTCGGACAGGGAGGGTCAGCCCCAGCATTTT. Amino acid sequence: CASSPSDREGQPQHF.